Listed below are T cell receptor beta chains from one sample, sequenced in a study of blood T cell repertoires in COVID-19. This table comes from immunoSEQ multiplex PCR, and its TCRdb copy is limited to in-frame clones, with some not included. The data contain some 240,000 clones, roughly 92% of them singletons. Sequencing used peripheral blood. The receptor source for this set is a man between 60 and 75 years old with COVID-19, enrolled during active disease. Each CDR3 is given with its conserved first and last residue. Each record gives: clone size, J gene, V gene, D gene, CDR3 protein, CDR3 DNA. D genes are given only for firm matches. A row's size may be missing; if present it is once, few, many or a size class.

- | TRBJ1-6 | TRBV30 | TRBD1 | CARQGGGNSPLHF | TGTGCCAGACAGGGCGGTGGCAATTCACCCCTCCACTTT
- | TRBJ2-3 | TRBV19 | TRBD1 | CASSIPGGPSTDTQYF | TGTGCCAGTAGTATTCCAGGGGGACCTAGCACAGATACGCAGTATTTT
- | TRBJ1-2 | TRBV19 | - | CASSETGLSGYTF | TGTGCCAGTAGCGAAACAGGGTTATCAGGCTACACCTTC
- | TRBJ1-3 | TRBV4-3 | - | CASSLLGVGAGNTIYF | TGCGCCAGCAGCCTACTGGGTGTAGGGGCTGGAAACACCATATATTTT
- | TRBJ1-4 | TRBV18 | - | CASSPPSIQKLFF | TGTGCCAGCTCACCACCGTCCATTCAAAAACTGTTTTTT
- | TRBJ1-6 | TRBV2 | - | CASRPQSSYNSPLHF | TGTGCCAGCAGACCACAGAGCTCCTATAATTCACCCCTCCACTTT
once | TRBJ2-2 | TRBV21-1 | - | CASSPRESRYTGELFF | TGTGCCAGCAGCCCCCGGGAGTCCAGATACACCGGGGAGCTGTTTTTT
- | TRBJ2-7 | TRBV7-9 | - | CASSFSPSDEQYF | TGTGCCAGCAGCTTTTCCCCGTCGGACGAGCAGTACTTC
- | TRBJ2-7 | TRBV6-2/TRBV6-3 | TRBD2 | CASSYPGLAGNYAYF | TGTGCCAGCAGTTACCCGGGACTAGCAGGGAATTACGCGTACTTC
- | TRBJ1-6 | TRBV30 | - | CAWSVRREDSPLHF | TGTGCCTGGAGTGTACGCAGGGAAGATTCACCCCTCCACTTT
- | TRBJ1-2 | TRBV7-8 | TRBD1 | CASSRDLDPQWGQGEKGYTF | TGTGCCAGCAGCCGAGACCTTGATCCCCAGTGGGGACAGGGGGAAAAGGGCTACACCTTC
- | TRBJ1-5 | TRBV19 | - | CASSGSGGRFQPQHF | TGTGCCAGTAGTGGGAGCGGGGGCCGCTTTCAGCCCCAGCATTTT
- | TRBJ2-7 | TRBV3-1/TRBV3-2 | - | CASSQASAGNYEQYF | TGTGCCAGCAGCCAAGCTAGCGCAGGGAACTACGAGCAGTACTTC
- | TRBJ2-2 | TRBV30 | - | CAWSRAGTGELFF | TGTGCCTGGAGTAGGGCGGGCACCGGGGAGCTGTTTTTT
- | TRBJ2-7 | TRBV6-2/TRBV6-3 | - | CASSYSRREQYF | TGTGCCAGCAGTTACTCGCGGCGAGAGCAGTACTTC
once | TRBJ2-5 | TRBV7-3 | - | CASSPGDLYQETQYF | TGTGCCAGCAGCCCGGGGGATCTGTACCAAGAGACCCAGTACTTC
once | TRBJ2-3 | TRBV7-9 | - | CASSFRANGADTQYF | TGTGCCAGCAGCTTTCGCGCCAACGGGGCAGATACGCAGTATTTT
- | TRBJ2-7 | TRBV28 | TRBD1 | CASSLQSGGRDEQYF | TGTGCCAGCAGTTTACAGTCAGGGGGTCGAGACGAGCAGTACTTC
- | TRBJ1-5 | TRBV6-1 | - | CASSEGFGGRRGNQPQHF | TGTGCCAGCAGTGAAGGGTTCGGGGGGCGCAGGGGCAATCAGCCCCAGCATTTT
- | TRBJ1-2 | TRBV16 | - | CASSQSGGYGYTF | TGTGCCAGCAGCCAATCGGGAGGATATGGCTACACCTTC
- | TRBJ1-1 | TRBV28 | TRBD1 | CASHITGGYTEAFF | TGTGCCAGCCACATTACAGGGGGATACACTGAAGCTTTCTTT
- | TRBJ2-1 | TRBV9 | TRBD2 | CASSPWLAVSYNEQFF | TGTGCCAGCAGCCCGTGGCTAGCGGTATCCTACAATGAGCAGTTCTTC
- | TRBJ2-7 | TRBV2 | - | CASSPLGSGPQYF | TGTGCCAGCAGTCCCTTGGGTAGCGGACCGCAGTACTTC
- | TRBJ2-7 | TRBV2 | TRBD2 | CASSEEAGAYEQYF | TGTGCCAGCAGTGAGGAGGCGGGGGCCTACGAGCAGTACTTC
- | TRBJ2-7 | TRBV18 | - | CASSPPSYEQYF | TGTGCCAGCTCACCACCGAGCTACGAGCAGTACTTC
few | TRBJ2-7 | TRBV6-5 | - | CASSYRDRYEQYF | TGTGCCAGCAGTTACCGGGATAGGTACGAGCAGTACTTC
- | TRBJ2-7 | TRBV5-6 | TRBD2 | CASSLVSGASYEQYF | TGTGCCAGCAGCTTGGTTAGCGGGGCTTCCTACGAGCAGTACTTC
- | TRBJ2-3 | TRBV4-3 | TRBD1 | CASSQDRGGKDTQYF | TGCGCCAGCAGCCAAGATAGAGGGGGCAAGGATACGCAGTATTTT
- | TRBJ1-2 | TRBV4-3 | TRBD1 | CASSQRIRTGGTGYTF | TGCGCCAGCAGCCAACGTATACGGACAGGGGGCACGGGCTACACCTTC
- | TRBJ2-5 | TRBV20-1 | TRBD1 | CSASTGEETQYF | TGCAGTGCTAGTACAGGGGAAGAGACCCAGTACTTC
- | TRBJ2-3 | TRBV11-2 | - | CASSHGATDTQYF | TGTGCCAGCAGTCATGGGGCGACAGATACGCAGTATTTT
- | TRBJ2-5 | TRBV19 | TRBD1 | CASSPQIGTGGETQYF | TGTGCCAGTAGTCCTCAAATAGGGACAGGGGGGGAGACCCAGTACTTC
- | TRBJ2-7 | TRBV19 | TRBD1 | CASSITGQGAPYEQYF | TGTGCCAGTAGTATAACTGGACAGGGGGCCCCCTACGAGCAGTACTTC
- | TRBJ1-6 | TRBV28 | TRBD1 | CASSLGQGNSPLHF | TGTGCCAGCAGTTTAGGACAGGGGAATTCACCCCTCCACTTT
- | TRBJ1-1 | TRBV19 | - | CASSPLGGYTEAFF | TGTGCCAGTAGTCCCCTAGGGGGTTACACTGAAGCTTTCTTT
- | TRBJ1-1 | TRBV6-5 | - | CASRAEVAGRTEAFF | TGTGCCAGCAGAGCTGAAGTGGCAGGGAGGACTGAAGCTTTCTTT
- | TRBJ2-1 | TRBV7-3 | TRBD2 | CASSWTSIGDEQFF | TGTGCCAGCAGCTGGACTAGTATCGGGGATGAGCAGTTCTTC
- | TRBJ2-1 | TRBV19 | TRBD1 | CASSIPLRDRGLNEQFF | TGTGCCAGTAGTATACCCCTCCGAGACAGGGGGCTCAATGAGCAGTTCTTC
- | TRBJ2-7 | TRBV11-2 | - | CASSLELGSDIYSYEQYF | TGTGCCAGCAGCTTAGAGTTGGGTTCTGACATATACTCCTACGAGCAGTACTTC
- | TRBJ2-7 | TRBV6-5 | - | CASSPWDKPYEQYF | TGTGCCAGCAGTCCTTGGGACAAGCCCTACGAGCAGTACTTC
- | TRBJ1-5 | TRBV19 | TRBD1 | CASSPSLGQRFNQPQHF | TGTGCCAGTAGTCCGTCGCTGGGACAGAGGTTTAATCAGCCCCAGCATTTT
- | TRBJ2-3 | TRBV24-1 | TRBD2 | CATSGSFVTDTQYF | TGTGCCACTAGCGGGAGTTTCGTAACAGATACGCAGTATTTT
- | TRBJ2-1 | TRBV5-6 | - | CASSLAEGLKGNEQFF | TGTGCCAGCAGCTTGGCGGAGGGACTCAAGGGGAATGAGCAGTTCTTC
- | TRBJ2-1 | TRBV19 | - | CASSITIRGFHSYNEQFF | TGTGCCAGTAGTATTACGATTAGGGGGTTCCACTCCTACAATGAGCAGTTCTTC
- | TRBJ1-5 | TRBV5-4 | TRBD1 | CASSSGTGVEQPQHF | TGTGCCAGCAGCTCCGGGACAGGGGTGGAACAGCCCCAGCATTTT
- | TRBJ2-7 | TRBV19 | TRBD2 | CASSWGGPRGYEQYF | TGTGCCAGTAGTTGGGGGGGACCTCGAGGGTACGAGCAGTACTTC
- | TRBJ1-1 | TRBV10-3 | - | CAITGAKTEAFF | TGTGCCATCACAGGGGCGAAGACTGAAGCTTTCTTT
- | TRBJ1-2 | TRBV4-2 | TRBD1 | CASSQWTGGDGYTF | TGTGCCAGCAGCCAATGGACAGGGGGGGATGGCTACACCTTC
- | TRBJ2-5 | TRBV11-2 | - | CASSQQLIGHFQYF | TGTGCCAGCAGCCAACAACTGATAGGACACTTTCAGTACTTC
- | TRBJ1-3 | TRBV2 | - | CASSALEVEVGNTIYF | TGTGCCAGCAGTGCCCTTGAGGTGGAGGTTGGAAACACCATATATTTT
- | TRBJ1-1 | TRBV10-3 | - | CAISGTVLNTEAFF | TGTGCCATCAGTGGGACAGTCTTGAACACTGAAGCTTTCTTT
- | TRBJ2-7 | TRBV20-1 | TRBD2 | CSASTSGVGWEQYF | TGCAGTGCTAGTACTAGCGGGGTCGGGTGGGAGCAGTACTTC
- | TRBJ1-2 | TRBV24-1 | TRBD1 | CATSRQGYGYTF | TGTGCCACCAGTAGACAGGGCTATGGCTACACCTTC
- | TRBJ1-4 | TRBV28 | - | CASRAQGTNEKLFF | TGTGCCAGCAGAGCACAGGGAACTAATGAAAAACTGTTTTTT
- | TRBJ2-3 | TRBV7-9 | TRBD2 | CASSSGLAGRTDTQYF | TGTGCCAGCAGCTCCGGACTAGCGGGGCGCACAGATACGCAGTATTTT
- | TRBJ1-1 | TRBV5-1 | TRBD1 | CASSSQIQGAAEAFF | TGCGCCAGCAGCTCGCAAATACAGGGGGCGGCTGAAGCTTTCTTT
once | TRBJ1-5 | TRBV3-1/TRBV3-2 | - | CASSQTGIGSNQPQHF | TGTGCCAGCAGCCAAACAGGGATCGGAAGCAATCAGCCCCAGCATTTT
- | TRBJ1-2 | TRBV5-4 | TRBD1 | CASSPRQGNYGYTF | TGTGCCAGCAGCCCTAGACAGGGGAACTATGGCTACACCTTC
- | TRBJ2-1 | TRBV5-1 | TRBD1 | CASSFWTGDHDYYNEQFF | TGCGCCAGCAGCTTCTGGACAGGGGATCACGACTACTACAATGAGCAGTTCTTC
- | TRBJ1-2 | TRBV6-5 | - | CASSYSPGGGYTF | TGTGCCAGCAGTTACTCGCCGGGGGGCGGCTACACCTTC